This TCR beta chain appears in the sequencing data of a study of CXCR3-negative and CXCR3-positive naive CD8 T cells. Study-level findings and limits: More hydrophobic TRB CDR3s were found in CXCR3-positive naive cells than in CXCR3-negative naive cells. Whereas both naive subsets had comparably high diversity, memory CD8+ cells had much lower diversity. Fresh PBMCs went into most assays, and CXCR3 expression partly declined after cryopreservation.

The study made its TRB cDNA libraries by 5' RACE, adding UMI labels. TCRdb re-called the 5' RACE reads; every CDR3 protein appears as one record, without DNA. This table lists 100,000 or so distinct CDR3 sequences. CD45RO-CCR7+CD27+CD95- defined naive CD8+ T cells. As for this clonotype: Its antigen is still unknown.

The sequence came from a human donor in good health. Some clones in this sample may be carry-over from other donors' samples. Input material: naive CXCR3+ CD8+ T cells from blood. Stated subset: CD45RO-CCR7+CD27+CD95- naive CD8+ T cells expressing CXCR3 (TNR3+).

The CDR3 protein is CASSFSGATGELFF. The V gene is TRBV12-3 or TRBV12-4, the J gene TRBJ2-2; TCRdb names TRBD1, which stays unverified in the absence of DNA. The CDR3 has 14 residues.